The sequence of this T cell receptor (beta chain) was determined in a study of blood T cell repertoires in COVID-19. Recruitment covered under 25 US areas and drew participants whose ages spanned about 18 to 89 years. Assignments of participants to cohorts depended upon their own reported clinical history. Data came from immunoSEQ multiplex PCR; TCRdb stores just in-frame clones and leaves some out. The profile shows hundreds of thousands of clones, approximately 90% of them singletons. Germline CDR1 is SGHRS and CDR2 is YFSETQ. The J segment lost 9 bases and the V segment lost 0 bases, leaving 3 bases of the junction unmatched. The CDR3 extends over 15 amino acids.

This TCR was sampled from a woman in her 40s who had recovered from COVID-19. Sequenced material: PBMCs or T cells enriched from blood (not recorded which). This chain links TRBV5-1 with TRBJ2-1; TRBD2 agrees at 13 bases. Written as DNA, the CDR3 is TGCGCCAGCAGCTTGGCACTAGCGGGAGGGGCTGAGCAGTTCTTC. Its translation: CASSLALAGGAEQFF. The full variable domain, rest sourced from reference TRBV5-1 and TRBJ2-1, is KAGVTQTPRYLIKTRGQQVTLSCSPISGHRSVSWYQQTPGQGLQFLFEYFSETQRNKGNFPGRFSGRQFSNSRSEMNVSTLELGDSALYLCASSLALAGGAEQFFGPGTRLTVL.